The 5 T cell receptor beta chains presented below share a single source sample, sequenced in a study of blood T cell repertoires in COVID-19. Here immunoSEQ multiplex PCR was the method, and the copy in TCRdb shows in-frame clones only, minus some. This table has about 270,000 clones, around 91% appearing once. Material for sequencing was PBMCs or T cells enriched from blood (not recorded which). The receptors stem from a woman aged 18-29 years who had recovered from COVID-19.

CDR3 coding DNA: TGTGCCAGTAGCACCACAGGGGACTATGGCTACACCTTC. Its protein product is CASSTTGDYGYTF. The chain uses TRBV19 and TRBJ1-2, with 7 bases that match TRBD1. Germline V gives CDR1 LNHDA, CDR2 SQIVND (reference sequence). V lost 6 bases and J lost 3; bases outside the gene matches: 4. The CDR3 extends over 13 amino acids.

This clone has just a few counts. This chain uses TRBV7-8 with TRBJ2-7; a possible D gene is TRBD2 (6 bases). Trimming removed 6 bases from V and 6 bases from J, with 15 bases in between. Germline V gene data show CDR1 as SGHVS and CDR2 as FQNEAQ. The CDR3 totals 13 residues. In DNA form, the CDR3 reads TGTGCCAGCAGTCAGGGACTGGCCGGCGAGCAGTACTTC. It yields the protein CASSQGLAGEQYF.

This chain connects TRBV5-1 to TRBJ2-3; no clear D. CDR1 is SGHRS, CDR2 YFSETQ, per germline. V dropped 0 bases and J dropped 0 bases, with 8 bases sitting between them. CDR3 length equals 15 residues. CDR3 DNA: TGCGCCAGCAGCTTGGATAGCAGTAGCACAGATACGCAGTATTTT. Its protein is CASSLDSSSTDTQYF. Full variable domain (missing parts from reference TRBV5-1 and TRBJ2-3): KAGVTQTPRYLIKTRGQQVTLSCSPISGHRSVSWYQQTPGQGLQFLFEYFSETQRNKGNFPGRFSGRQFSNSRSEMNVSTLELGDSALYLCASSLDSSSTDTQYFGPGTRLTVL.

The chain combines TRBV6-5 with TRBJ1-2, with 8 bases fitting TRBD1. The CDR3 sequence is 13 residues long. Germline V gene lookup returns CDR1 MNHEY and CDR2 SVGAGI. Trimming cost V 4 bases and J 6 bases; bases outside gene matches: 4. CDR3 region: CASSLVTGDGYTF. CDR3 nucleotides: TGTGCCAGCAGTTTAGTGACAGGGGATGGCTACACCTTC.

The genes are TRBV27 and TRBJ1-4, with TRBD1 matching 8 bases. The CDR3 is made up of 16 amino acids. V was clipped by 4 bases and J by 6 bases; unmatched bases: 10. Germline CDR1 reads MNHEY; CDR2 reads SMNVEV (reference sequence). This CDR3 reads CASSYPLQGADEKLFF. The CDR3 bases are TGTGCCAGCAGTTACCCACTCCAGGGGGCGGATGAAAAACTGTTTTTT.